A single sample gave rise to the 3 T cell receptor beta chains below, sequenced in a study of T cell responses to AZD1222 COVID-19 vaccine. Sequencing was performed with immunoSEQ multiplex PCR; in TCRdb, only in-frame clones are kept and a portion is missing. The sample lists roughly 150,000 clones, about 90% seen once, with about 6% in the top ten. Here the sequenced sample was peripheral blood, taken 28 days after the second AZD1222 dose. All receptors come from an adult who received the AZD1222 COVID-19 vaccine.

The rearrangement joins TRBV10-2 to TRBJ1-6, with TRBD1 as a possible D gene (6 bases). CDR3 length: 13 residues. Trimming removed 6 bases from V and 8 bases from J, with 11 bases in between. Germline CDR1 is WSHSY and CDR2 is SAAADI. The CDR3 sequence is CASSPGQYSPLHF. In nucleotides, the CDR3 is TGCGCCAGCAGCCCCGGACAGTATTCACCCCTCCACTTT.

The rearrangement joins TRBV19 to TRBJ2-7; tentative D call: TRBD1 (7 bases). The V end was cut by 3 bases, the J end by 4 bases, with 13 bases between. The germline gives CDR1 LNHDA, CDR2 SQIVND (reference sequence). The CDR3 is 14 residues long. CDR3 sequence reads: CASSMGQGGYEQYF. The CDR3, as DNA: TGTGCCAGTAGTATGGGCCAGGGGGGATACGAGCAGTACTTC.

Written as DNA, the CDR3 is TGTGCCAGCGGGTCGGGGAGCGCCGACTCCTACGAGCAGTACTTC. This sequence encodes CASGSGSADSYEQYF. The genes are TRBV7-9 and TRBJ2-7; D is possibly TRBD2 (5 bases). With 8 bases removed from V and 0 bases from J, the gap between germline ends came to 17 bases. CDR1 is SEHNR, CDR2 FQNEAQ, per germline (reference sequence). The CDR3 runs 15 residues.